Listed below are T cell receptor beta chains from one sample, sequenced in a study of T cell responses to AZD1222 COVID-19 vaccine. Method: immunoSEQ multiplex PCR; TCRdb's copy keeps in-frame clones and lacks some. Of some 130,000 clones in the sample, 90% to 95% are singletons; the top ten hold more than 2.5%. The material sequenced was peripheral blood, taken on day 0 of AZD1222 vaccination. These receptors came from an adult in good health. The CDR3 runs from the conserved cysteine through the conserved F or W. Fields, in order: J gene, clone size, D gene, V gene, CDR3 protein, CDR3 DNA. D genes are given only for firm matches. Clone size appears in some rows only: once, few, many, or a class for an expanded clone.

>TRBJ2-2|-|-|TRBV24-1
CATSDPGTATPGELFF
TGTGCCACCAGTGATCCTGGGACTGCAACTCCCGGGGAGCTGTTTTTT
>TRBJ1-1|-|-|TRBV19
CASSLENTEAFF
TGTGCCAGTAGTCTCGAGAACACTGAAGCTTTCTTT
>TRBJ1-1|-|TRBD1|TRBV6-5
CASSTVKGQSTEAFF
TGTGCCAGCAGTACCGTAAAGGGACAGAGCACTGAAGCTTTCTTT
>TRBJ2-1|-|TRBD1|TRBV6-1
CASSDRQGNIDEQFF
TGTGCCAGCAGTGACCGACAGGGGAATATAGATGAGCAGTTCTTC
>TRBJ1-1|-|TRBD1|TRBV5-1
CASSERGQGVNTEAFF
TGCGCCAGCAGCGAGCGTGGCCAGGGGGTAAACACTGAAGCTTTCTTT
>TRBJ1-1|-|-|TRBV27
CASSLWGSRGRNTEAFF
TGTGCCAGCAGTTTATGGGGCTCCCGGGGACGGAACACTGAAGCTTTCTTT
>TRBJ1-2|-|TRBD1|TRBV27
CASSPRPDRGYGYTF
TGTGCCAGCAGTCCTCGACCCGACAGGGGATATGGCTACACCTTC
>TRBJ1-5|-|TRBD1|TRBV7-8
CASSPGQGLNQPQHF
TGTGCCAGCAGCCCCGGACAGGGGCTCAATCAGCCCCAGCATTTT
>TRBJ2-7|-|TRBD2|TRBV5-1
CASTLAGGEQYF
TGCGCCAGCACTCTGGCGGGGGGCGAGCAGTACTTC
>TRBJ1-4|-|-|TRBV6-4
CASSSSGTNEKLFF
TGTGCCAGCAGTTCGAGTGGGACTAATGAAAAACTGTTTTTT
>TRBJ1-5|once|TRBD1|TRBV3-1/TRBV3-2
CASSQEGQNQPQHF
TGTGCCAGCAGCCAAGAGGGACAGAATCAGCCCCAGCATTTT
>TRBJ1-5|-|TRBD1|TRBV5-1
CASSLGDRANQPQHF
TGCGCCAGCAGCTTGGGGGACAGGGCGAATCAGCCCCAGCATTTT
>TRBJ2-7|-|-|TRBV4-1
CASSQRDNSYEQYF
TGCGCCAGCAGCCAACGGGACAACTCCTACGAGCAGTACTTC
>TRBJ2-1|-|-|TRBV9
CASSVDYNEQFF
TGTGCCAGCAGCGTAGACTACAATGAGCAGTTCTTC
>TRBJ2-7|-|TRBD1|TRBV6-5
CASSYSARDSNKQYF
TGTGCCAGCAGTTACTCGGCCCGGGACAGCAACAAGCAGTACTTC
>TRBJ2-7|-|TRBD2|TRBV18
CASSPLGLDYEQYF
TGTGCCAGCTCCCCACTAGGACTAGATTACGAGCAGTACTTC
>TRBJ2-7|-|-|TRBV5-1
CASSLQGAAEQYF
TGCGCCAGCAGCCTGCAGGGCGCGGCCGAGCAGTACTTC
>TRBJ1-1|-|TRBD1|TRBV7-3
CASSRPGGIAFF
TGTGCCAGCAGCCGTCCAGGGGGCATTGCTTTCTTT
>TRBJ2-2|-|TRBD2|TRBV4-2
CASSPTSGTNTGELFF
TGTGCCAGCAGCCCAACTAGCGGGACGAACACCGGGGAGCTGTTTTTT
>TRBJ2-7|-|TRBD1|TRBV12-3/TRBV12-4
CASSLGGQAEQYF
TGTGCCAGCAGTTTGGGGGGACAGGCCGAGCAGTACTTC
>TRBJ2-5|-|TRBD2|TRBV19
CASGLAGASGETQYF
TGTGCCAGCGGGCTAGCGGGAGCCTCTGGAGAGACCCAGTACTTC
>TRBJ1-5|-|-|TRBV9
CASSVEGRGHGNQPQHF
TGTGCCAGCAGCGTAGAGGGTCGGGGGCACGGCAATCAGCCCCAGCATTTT
>TRBJ1-5|-|-|TRBV6-7
CASRLREPRSLEPQHF
TGTGCCAGCAGGTTACGTGAGCCGAGGTCACTAGAGCCCCAGCATTTT
>TRBJ2-1|-|TRBD2|TRBV5-4
CASSPSGREYNEQFF
TGTGCCAGCAGCCCCAGCGGGAGAGAATACAATGAGCAGTTCTTC
>TRBJ2-1|few|TRBD2|TRBV5-1
CASSLTSGSSNEQFF
TGCGCCAGCAGCTTGACTAGCGGGAGTAGCAATGAGCAGTTCTTC
>TRBJ1-5|-|-|TRBV19
CASSVHRNSNQPQHF
TGTGCCAGTAGCGTACACAGAAATAGCAATCAGCCCCAGCATTTT
>TRBJ2-7|once|TRBD2|TRBV9
CASSVEVTSAGANYEQYF
TGTGCCAGCAGCGTAGAAGTGACGTCCGCGGGAGCCAACTACGAGCAGTACTTC
>TRBJ2-5|-|-|TRBV5-4
CASSTAGSETQYF
TGTGCCAGCAGCACGGCTGGGAGCGAGACCCAGTACTTC
>TRBJ2-5|-|TRBD1|TRBV5-4
CASAGQGQETQYF
TGTGCCAGCGCGGGACAGGGCCAAGAGACCCAGTACTTC
>TRBJ2-5|-|-|TRBV9
CASSVSVQETQYF
TGTGCCAGCAGCGTATCCGTCCAAGAGACCCAGTACTTC
>TRBJ1-1|-|-|TRBV29-1
CSAGGFGGEGGTEAFF
TGCAGCGCTGGCGGGTTCGGGGGCGAGGGTGGGACTGAAGCTTTCTTT
>TRBJ1-1|-|-|TRBV2
CASRLDTNTEAFF
TGTGCCAGCAGGTTGGACACGAACACTGAAGCTTTCTTT
>TRBJ2-5|-|TRBD2|TRBV3-1/TRBV3-2
CASSQGLAGGPIGETQYF
TGTGCCAGCAGCCAAGGACTAGCGGGAGGGCCTATTGGCGAGACCCAGTACTTC
>TRBJ1-1|-|TRBD1|TRBV5-6
CASSYPGTGLGAFF
TGTGCCAGCAGCTATCCCGGGACAGGTCTGGGAGCTTTCTTT
>TRBJ2-3|-|TRBD1|TRBV6-5
CASWTGPSTDTQYF
TGTGCCAGTTGGACAGGCCCTAGCACAGATACGCAGTATTTT
>TRBJ2-5|-|-|TRBV14
CASSRGETQYF
TGTGCCAGCAGCCGGGGAGAGACCCAGTACTTC
>TRBJ2-2|-|-|TRBV24-1
CATSDQGVENTGELFF
TGTGCCACCAGTGATCAAGGGGTGGAGAACACCGGGGAGCTGTTTTTT
>TRBJ1-2|once|-|TRBV6-1
CASSENPRYGYTF
TGTGCCAGCAGTGAAAATCCCCGCTATGGCTACACCTTC
>TRBJ2-7|few|-|TRBV2
CASRDSEPYEQYF
TGTGCCAGCAGGGATAGCGAACCCTACGAGCAGTACTTC
>TRBJ2-3|-|-|TRBV21-1
CASSKGEKVESQYF
TGTGCCAGCAGCAAAGGGGAGAAGGTTGAGTCGCAGTATTTT